One and the same sample provided the 8 T cell receptor beta chains below, sequenced in a study of PD-1 blockade in classical Hodgkin lymphoma. Assay used: immunoSEQ multiplex PCR; TCRdb lists only in-frame clones, some missing. Counted here are around 25,000 clones, around 84% occurring once; the ten biggest clones make up more than 20%. This sample's time point: cycle 4 day 1 (C4D1), after more than 5 weeks of nivolumab. Patients all relapsed after autologous stem cell transplantation, and there was variation in brentuximab vedotin exposure. Sequenced material: peripheral blood mononuclear cells (PBMCs), taken before the fourth cycle of nivolumab. These receptors were obtained from a human donor with classical Hodgkin lymphoma.

V is TRBV5-1 and J is TRBJ2-3; D gene uncertain. V lost 0 bases and J lost 0, with 5 bases in between. The germline V gene has CDR1 SGHRS and CDR2 YFSETQ. The CDR3 sequence is 14 residues long. CDR3 sequence reads: CASSLVWSTDTQYF. The CDR3 bases are TGCGCCAGCAGCTTGGTGTGGAGCACAGATACGCAGTATTTT.

The chain uses TRBV19 and TRBJ1-5; D ambiguous. The CDR3 contains 15 residues. Per the germline V gene, CDR1 is LNHDA and CDR2 is SQIVND (reference sequence). Trimming stripped 4 bases from V and 1 base from J, with 11 bases between. In nucleotides, the CDR3 is TGTGCCAGTAGTAGGGAACAGAGGAGCAATCAGCCCCAGCATTTT. As protein: CASSREQRSNQPQHF.

The chain links TRBV5-4 to TRBJ2-7, with 10 bases matching TRBD2. The junction had 8 bases not matched to a gene; V was cut back by 4 bases and J by 4 bases. CDR1 is SGHNT and CDR2 is YYREEE in the germline V gene (reference sequence). CDR3 size: 15 residues. This CDR3 is CASSLSGGIIYEQYF. The CDR3 region has the DNA TGTGCCAGCAGCCTTAGCGGGGGGATAATTTACGAGCAGTACTTC.

In this sample, this clone turned up once. The J gene is TRBJ2-1, the V gene TRBV18; 8 bases map to TRBD1. Germline CDR1 and CDR2: KGHSH and LQKENI. The CDR3 totals 16 residues. V was clipped by 3 bases and J by 7 bases; unmatched bases: 11. CDR3 sequence: CASSPDRGNKWNEQFF. In DNA form, the CDR3 reads TGTGCCAGCTCACCCGACAGGGGAAATAAGTGGAATGAGCAGTTCTTC.

This clone was recorded once. The chain is built from TRBV5-1 and TRBJ2-2; maybe TRBD1 (5 bases). Trimming pared 5 bases from V and 0 bases from J, leaving 8 bases between. From germline, CDR1 is SGHRS and CDR2 YFSETQ. This CDR3 contains 14 residues. CDR3 bases: TGCGCCAGCAGGGAAGGGGCGAACACCGGGGAGCTGTTTTTT. Residues: CASREGANTGELFF.

The rearrangement uses TRBV19 and TRBJ2-5; 7 nucleotides match TRBD2. CDR3 length equals 13 residues. Germline trimming cut 8 bases from V and 5 bases from J; bases unmatched to any gene: 8. Germline lookup yields CDR1 LNHDA and CDR2 SQIVND (reference sequence). This chain's CDR3 is CASRHSGGETQYF. DNA for the CDR3: TGTGCCAGTCGACATTCCGGGGGGGAGACCCAGTACTTC.

The chain links TRBV4-1 to TRBJ1-1, with a possible D match to TRBD1 (5 bases). The V gene's germline CDR1 is MGHRA and CDR2 YSYEKL. The CDR3 runs 15 residues. The V end was cut by 0 bases, the J end by 8 bases, with 16 bases between. The CDR3 DNA is TGCGCCAGCAGCCAAGAGAGCCAGGGTGGAGCGGAAGCTTTCTTT. This gives the protein CASSQESQGGAEAFF.

The chain employs TRBV2 and TRBJ2-7; 7 positions match TRBD1. V lost 8 bases and J lost 5; bases outside the gene matches: 12. The CDR3 totals 14 residues. Germline V CDR1 and CDR2: SNHLY, FYNNEI. The CDR3 reads CASSERQGLNEQYF. In nucleotides, the CDR3 is TGTGCCAGCTCAGAGCGACAGGGTTTGAACGAGCAGTACTTC.